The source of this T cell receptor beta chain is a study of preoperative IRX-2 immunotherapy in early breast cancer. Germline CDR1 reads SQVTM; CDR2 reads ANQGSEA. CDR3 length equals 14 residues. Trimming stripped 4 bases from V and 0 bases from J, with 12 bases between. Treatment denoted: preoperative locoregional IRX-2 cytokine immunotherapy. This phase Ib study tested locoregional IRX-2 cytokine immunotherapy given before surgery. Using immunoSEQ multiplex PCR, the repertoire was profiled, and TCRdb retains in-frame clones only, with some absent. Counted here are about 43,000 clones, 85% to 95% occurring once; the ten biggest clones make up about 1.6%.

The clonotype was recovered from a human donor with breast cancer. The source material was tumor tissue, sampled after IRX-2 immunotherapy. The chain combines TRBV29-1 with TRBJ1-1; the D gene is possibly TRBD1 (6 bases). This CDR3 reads CSVGRGNMNTEAFF. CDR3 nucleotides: TGCAGCGTTGGCAGGGGAAATATGAACACTGAAGCTTTCTTT.